This paragraph reports one TCR beta chain. This clonotype appeared many times. Its target antigen remains unknown. The sample holds no much larger clone one base away, and base qualities are not on file. According to the study, the label for this sample's treatment or condition signals: in vitro stimulation with specific CMV peptide epitopes to enrich CMV-specific T cells. The CDR3 sequence holds 15 residues, the cysteine and phenylalanine included. Just the 45-base CDR3 DNA is kept, in frame starting at base 1. V lost 6 bases and J lost 3 bases; the stretch between them is 14 bases long. According to the germline V gene, CDR1 reads SGHVS and CDR2 reads FQNEAQ. The data were produced on an Illumina HiSeq 1500. TCRdb applied fastp at Q25 and MiXCR to the public reads, then kept only in-frame beta chains. A single entry per CDR3 protein holds the most common genes and DNA from its merged rows. The sample records about half a million distinct CDR3 sequences, 25% to 35% of which are singletons. The ten largest make up roughly 17% of the sample.

These data come from a study of T cell repertoires in cytomegalovirus infection (dated by TCRdb to the late 2010s). Regarding the research as a whole: Peptide stimulations targeted recently identified HLA-C-restricted CMV epitopes, whose presentation resists viral immunomodulation, together with well-studied HLA-B-restricted epitopes. Donor HLA type was relevant to the analysis, because carriage of CMV infection together with the matching HLA type was indicated by public TCR beta signatures.

Beyond this particular receptor, the publication reports: In both this cohort and an independent roughly 350-donor cohort, the cumulative frequency of public TCR beta family members distinguished carriers of CMV infection plus the relevant HLA type. The ex vivo response was dominated by HLA-C-restricted CMV-specific TCR beta clonotypes, which also provided the single most frequent clonotype in two of eight donors.

This receptor chain uses TRBV7-8 and TRBJ2-2, with the D call perhaps TRBD1 or TRBD2, each one matching 5 bases. The receptor was isolated from a human donor in good health (CMV status not recorded). Some clones in this sample may be carry-over from other donors' samples. The sample was cultured PBMCs, taken from culture after CMV antigen stimulation. At the DNA level, the sequence is TGTGCCAGCAGGGGGGACGGGCGGGACACCGGGGAGCTGTTTTTT. Its coded protein is CASRGDGRDTGELFF.